This TCR beta chain was sequenced during a study of T cells after yellow fever vaccination. Template switching with 5'RACE generated the TCR cDNA and added a universal primer site and UMIs. TCRdb passed the 5' RACE reads through MiXCR, listing each CDR3 protein once. The profile covers under 400,000 distinct CDR3 sequences, with approximately 13% appearing a single time and 3.2% taken by the ten largest. This CDR3 region has 17 residues. Trimming cost V 6 bases and J 0 bases, with 20 bases left between them. Study observations and caveats: The study re-detected most primary-vaccination clones after the booster (96% CD4, roughly 88% CD8). A small proportion of clonotypes was detected in both the CD4 and CD8 compartments.

As regards this clonotype: The antigen is not known.

The receptor's source is a man younger than 30 who received the YFV17D yellow fever vaccine. The sequencing used CD4+ T cells sorted from PBMCs, collected 15 days after the yellow fever booster vaccination. This chain connects TRBV12-3 or TRBV12-4 to TRBJ1-1; tentative D call: TRBD1 (6 bases). The CDR3: CASSSDQGGGMNTEAFF. DNA of the CDR3: TGTGCCAGCAGCTCGGACCAGGGAGGGGGTATGAACACTGAAGCTTTCTTT.